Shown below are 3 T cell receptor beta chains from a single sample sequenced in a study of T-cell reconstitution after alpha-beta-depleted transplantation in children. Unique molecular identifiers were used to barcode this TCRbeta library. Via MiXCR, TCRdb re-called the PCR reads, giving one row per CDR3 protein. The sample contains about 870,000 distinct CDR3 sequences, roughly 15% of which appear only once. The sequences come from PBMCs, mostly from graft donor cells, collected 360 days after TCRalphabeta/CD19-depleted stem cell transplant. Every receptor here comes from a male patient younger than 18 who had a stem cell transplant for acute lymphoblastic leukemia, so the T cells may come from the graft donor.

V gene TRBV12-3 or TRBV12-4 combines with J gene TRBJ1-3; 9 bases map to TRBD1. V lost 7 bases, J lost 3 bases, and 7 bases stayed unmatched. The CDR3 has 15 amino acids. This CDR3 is CASNLQGALGNTIYF. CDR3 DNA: TGTGCCAGCAATCTACAGGGGGCTCTTGGAAACACCATATATTTT.

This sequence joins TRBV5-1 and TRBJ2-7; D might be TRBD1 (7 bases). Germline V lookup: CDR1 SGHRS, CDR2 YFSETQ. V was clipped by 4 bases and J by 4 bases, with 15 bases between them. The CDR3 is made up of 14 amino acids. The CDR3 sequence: CASSAGQLLYEQYF. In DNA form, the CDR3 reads TGCGCCAGCAGCGCGGGACAGCTATTATACGAGCAGTACTTC.

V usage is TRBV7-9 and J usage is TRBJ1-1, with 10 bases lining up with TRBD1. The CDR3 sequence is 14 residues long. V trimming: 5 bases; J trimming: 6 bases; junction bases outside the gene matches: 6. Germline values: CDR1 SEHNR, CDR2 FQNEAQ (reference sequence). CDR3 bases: TGTGCCAGCAGCCCCTATGGACAGGGGGCTGAAGCTTTCTTT. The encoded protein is CASSPYGQGAEAFF.